Listed here are 32 T cell receptor beta chains from one sample, sequenced in a study of response to subunit inactivated influenza vaccine. TCRdb re-derived calls from the RT-PCR reads in MiXCR, one entry per CDR3 protein. The sample has about 540,000 distinct CDR3 sequences; under 30% are singletons. The same specimen was also included in a second study, on T cells expressing NK-cell markers. That study adds: The authors made TCR beta cDNA libraries by 5'RACE template switching. This switching added a universal primer site and UMIs.

The specimen was CD4+ T cells sorted from PBMCs, collected roughly 12 days after vaccination. The receptors were sampled from a man in his forties or fifties who received an inactivated influenza vaccine.

Only a few counts were recorded for this clonotype. The rearrangement joins TRBV18 to TRBJ2-3; D is perhaps TRBD1 (5 bases). CDR1 and CDR2 from the germline V gene are KGHSH and LQKENI. CDR3 length: 15 amino acids. V was pared by 3 bases and J by 2 bases, with 12 bases between. The CDR3 here is CASSPDRLLTDTQYF. The CDR3, as DNA: TGTGCCAGCTCACCCGACAGACTCCTCACAGATACGCAGTATTTT.

This clonotype was counted a few times. The chain is built from TRBV3-1 and TRBJ2-3, with D perhaps TRBD2 (6 bases). The CDR3 covers 15 residues. The germline V gene encodes CDR1 LGHDT and CDR2 YNNKEL (reference sequence). With 4 bases removed from V and 0 bases from J, the gap between germline ends came to 11 bases. CDR3: CASSLAEPSTDTQYF. Written as DNA, the CDR3 is TGTGCCAGCAGCCTAGCGGAACCTAGCACAGATACGCAGTATTTT.

This clonotype was seen a few times. The gene calls are TRBV29-1 and TRBJ1-1; no firm D call. There are 11 residues in the CDR3. Germline CDR1 reads SQVTM; CDR2 reads ANQGSEA. The V and J ends lost 7 bases and 4 bases respectively, with 10 bases between them. In DNA, the CDR3 is TGCAGCGCTGGGTCGGGCACTGAAGCTTTCTTT. Its translation: CSAGSGTEAFF. Based on the CDR3 plus reference TRBV29-1 and TRBJ1-1, the full variable domain is SAVISQKPSRDICQRGTSLTIQCQVDSQVTMMFWYRQQPGQSLTLIATANQGSEATYESGFVIDKFPISRPNLTFSTLTVSNMSPEDSSIYLCSAGSGTEAFFGQGTRLTVV.

The genes are TRBV27 and TRBJ2-2; no clear D. Trimming cost V 6 bases and J 5 bases, with 7 bases left between them. Germline CDR1 reads MNHEY; CDR2 reads SMNVEV (reference sequence). The CDR3 runs 12 residues. The CDR3 is CASRRLTGELFF. The CDR3 DNA reads as TGTGCCAGCAGGCGTTTAACCGGGGAGCTGTTTTTT.

V is TRBV29-1 and J is TRBJ2-7, with 11 nucleotides matching TRBD2. Germline V gene data show CDR1 as SQVTM and CDR2 as ANQGSEA. The CDR3 consists of 15 residues. J lost 5 bases, V lost 7 bases, and 13 bases had no gene match. CDR3 sequence (DNA): TGCAGCGCGGGGACTAGCGGCCACTCCTGGCACGAGCAGTACTTC. Its protein product is CSAGTSGHSWHEQYF.

The chain employs TRBV28 and TRBJ2-7, with 7 bases matching TRBD1. CDR3 size: 14 residues. Germline CDR1 reads MDHEN; CDR2 reads SYDVKM. Trimming removed 6 bases from V and 5 bases from J; junction bases left unmatched: 10. CDR3 nucleotide sequence: TGTGCCAGCAGCCAAAGCCGGGACAGCCACGAGCAGTACTTC. It yields the protein CASSQSRDSHEQYF.

This clonotype showed up just a few times. The chain carries TRBV10-3 and TRBJ2-1; 8 bases map to TRBD1. Trimming cost V 4 bases and J 7 bases; bases outside gene matches: 6. The CDR3 has 14 residues. From germline, CDR1 is ENHRY and CDR2 SYGVKD. CDR3 DNA sequence: TGTGCCATCAGTGTAGGACAGGGAACAAATGAGCAGTTCTTC. Amino acid sequence: CAISVGQGTNEQFF.

V gene TRBV12-3 or TRBV12-4 combines with J gene TRBJ2-7; 10 nucleotides agree with TRBD1. The junction had 6 bases not matched to a gene; V was cut back by 4 bases and J by 3 bases. CDR3 length equals 15 residues. The CDR3 here is CASSSRTGGNYEQYF. The CDR3 region has the DNA TGTGCCAGCAGTTCCCGGACAGGGGGGAACTACGAGCAGTACTTC.

V is TRBV4-2 and J is TRBJ2-7; D is ambiguous. This CDR3 region has 14 residues. In germline, CDR1 is LGHNA, CDR2 YNFKEQ. V lost 0 bases to trimming and J lost 5 bases, with 11 bases between them. For the CDR3, the DNA is TGTGCCAGCAGCCAAGATATTGGTACCCACGAGCAGTACTTC. It translates to CASSQDIGTHEQYF.

This rearrangement joins TRBV11-2 to TRBJ2-2, with 11 nucleotides matching TRBD1. After removal of 5 bases from V and 3 bases from J, the junction contained 5 bases not matched to a gene. The CDR3 has 16 amino acids. Germline V lookup: CDR1 SGHAT, CDR2 FQNNGV. The CDR3 nucleotides read TGTGCCAGCAGCATGAGGACAGGGGGCGACACCGGGGAGCTGTTTTTT. It translates to CASSMRTGGDTGELFF.

This chain uses TRBV6-2 or TRBV6-3 with TRBJ1-5; possibly TRBD1 for D (5 bases). The germline V and J ends were trimmed by 5 bases and 5 bases, with 10 bases remaining between them. Germline V gives CDR1 MNHEY, CDR2 SVGEGT. The CDR3 runs to 13 residues. The CDR3 protein is CASSTGAYQPQHF. The CDR3 DNA follows: TGTGCCAGCAGTACCGGGGCCTATCAGCCCCAGCATTTT.

This clonotype came up a few times. The chain employs TRBV6-2 or TRBV6-3 and TRBJ2-2; the D gene is possibly TRBD1 (5 bases). The CDR3 runs 17 residues. V was shortened by 2 bases and J by 2 bases, with 15 bases between the two germline ends. The germline V gene has CDR1 MNHEY and CDR2 SVGEGT. The CDR3 spells CASSYPQGRVNTGELFF. For the CDR3, the DNA is TGTGCCAGCAGTTACCCCCAGGGTCGCGTCAACACCGGGGAGCTGTTTTTT.

This clonotype was seen repeatedly, ten times or more. The gene calls are TRBV7-8 and TRBJ2-2, with a weak D call TRBD1 (6 bases). The V end was cut by 4 bases, the J end by 4 bases, with 7 bases between. Germline CDR1 is SGHVS and CDR2 is FQNEAQ. CDR3 size: 13 residues. The chain's CDR3 is CASSSGVTGELFF. CDR3 coding DNA: TGTGCCAGCAGCTCAGGGGTCACCGGGGAGCTGTTTTTT.

This clonotype was seen only a few times. This rearrangement joins TRBV19 to TRBJ1-2; D may be TRBD1 (6 bases). Trimming stripped 1 base from V and 8 bases from J, with 14 bases between. Looked up from germline, CDR1 is LNHDA and CDR2 is SQIVND (reference sequence). CDR3 size: 14 residues. The CDR3 reads CASSIVGRGAGYTF. The CDR3 DNA reads as TGTGCCAGTAGTATAGTAGGCAGGGGCGCCGGCTACACCTTC.

This sequence joins TRBV5-4 and TRBJ2-4, with a tentative D call TRBD2 (5 bases). V was clipped by 4 bases and J by 3 bases, with 11 bases between them. The CDR3 extends over 14 amino acids. Germline V CDR1 and CDR2: SGHNT, YYREEE (reference sequence). The CDR3 loop reads CASSLGGGKNIQYF. The CDR3 region has the DNA TGTGCCAGCAGCCTAGGAGGAGGCAAAAACATTCAGTACTTC. Using reference TRBV5-4 and TRBJ2-4 for the parts outside the CDR3, the full variable domain is ETGVTQSPTHLIKTRGQQVTLRCSSQSGHNTVSWYQQALGQGPQFIFQYYREEENGRGNFPPRFSGLQFPNYSSELNVNALELDDSALYLCASSLGGGKNIQYFGAGTRLSVL.

The chain joins TRBV14 to TRBJ2-3, with 12 positions matching TRBD2. CDR3 length: 19 residues. Germline V lookup: CDR1 SGHDN, CDR2 FVKESK. Losses at the gene ends were 0 bases for V and 0 bases for J; bases not matched to a gene: 7. The CDR3 nucleotides are TGTGCCAGCAGCCAAGACGGACTAGCGGGGACCCCTAGCACAGATACGCAGTATTTT. It encodes CASSQDGLAGTPSTDTQYF. Based on the CDR3 plus reference TRBV14 and TRBJ2-3, the full variable domain is EAGVTQFPSHSVIEKGQTVTLRCDPISGHDNLYWYRRVMGKEIKFLLHFVKESKQDESGMPNNRFLAERTGGTYSTLKVQPAELEDSGVYFCASSQDGLAGTPSTDTQYFGPGTRLTVL.

This chain links TRBV24-1 with TRBJ2-2; D may be TRBD2 (6 bases). The CDR3 is 14 amino acids. Germline V lookup: CDR1 KGHDR, CDR2 SFDVKD. Deletions cut 7 bases from V and 2 bases from J, with 10 bases between. The DNA of the CDR3 is TGTGCCACCAGCCGGGGGAGAAACACCGGGGAGCTGTTTTTT. Protein product: CATSRGRNTGELFF.

This clonotype was detected a few times. The chain joins TRBV20-1 to TRBJ2-5; D is undetermined. There are 15 residues in the CDR3. The V gene's germline CDR1 is DFQATT and CDR2 SNEGSKA (reference sequence). V was trimmed by 5 bases and J by 4 bases, leaving 20 bases between them. The CDR3, as DNA: TGCAGTGCTGCATCGGGTCTCGTGGTGGTAGAGACCCAGTACTTC. It translates to CSAASGLVVVETQYF.

This chain joins TRBV20-1 and TRBJ2-5, with TRBD2 matching 14 bases. CDR1 and CDR2 from the germline V gene are DFQATT and SNEGSKA (reference sequence). V lost 3 bases to trimming and J lost 6 bases; unmatched junction nucleotides: 3. This CDR3 comprises 14 residues. The CDR3 coding sequence is TGCAGTGCTAGGACTAGCGGGGGGGTGCAGACCCAGTACTTC. Translated: CSARTSGGVQTQYF.

This rearrangement joins TRBV10-3 to TRBJ2-2; D is perhaps TRBD2 (6 bases). The CDR3 has 15 amino acids. Trimming left V 5 bases short and J 3 bases short, with 13 bases between. Germline-derived CDR1 and CDR2 are ENHRY and SYGVKD. DNA of the CDR3: TGTGCCATCAGTCGACTAGACCCGGACACCGGGGAGCTGTTTTTT. It specifies CAISRLDPDTGELFF.

The rearrangement links TRBV7-2 to TRBJ2-4, with a weak D call TRBD1 (6 bases). Germline V gene data show CDR1 as SGHTA and CDR2 as FQGNSA. The CDR3 totals 14 residues. V gave up 1 base and J gave up 3 bases, with 7 bases separating them. DNA of the CDR3: TGTGCCAGCAGCTTAGGGGGGCGCAAAAACATTCAGTACTTC. This sequence encodes CASSLGGRKNIQYF.

This chain joins TRBV5-6 and TRBJ1-1, with a possible D match to TRBD1 (6 bases). This CDR3 has 14 amino acids. Germline V gives CDR1 SGHDT, CDR2 YYEEEE. V dropped 4 bases and J dropped 0 bases, with 10 bases sitting between them. The CDR3 DNA reads TGTGCCAGCAGCCTAACAGGGTTGAACACTGAAGCTTTCTTT. This gives the protein CASSLTGLNTEAFF.

This sequence joins TRBV7-6 and TRBJ2-5, with D hard to call. This CDR3 contains 14 residues. The germline CDR1 and CDR2 sequences are SGHVS and FNYEAQ. Trimming cost V 5 bases and J 3 bases, with 13 bases left between them. The CDR3 protein is CASSPGTTKETQYF. Here the CDR3 DNA reads TGTGCCAGCAGCCCCGGTACTACTAAAGAGACCCAGTACTTC.

This chain connects TRBV18 to TRBJ1-3, with D unresolved. From germline, CDR1 is KGHSH and CDR2 LQKENI. This CDR3 has 15 amino acids. V lost 3 bases and J 3 bases, leaving 12 bases between the germline ends. The CDR3: CASSPPRSGGNTIYF. The CDR3 bases are TGTGCCAGCTCACCTCCCCGCTCCGGTGGAAACACCATATATTTT.

The V call is TRBV4-2, the J call TRBJ2-7; weak D call: TRBD2 (7 bases). V dropped 1 base and J dropped 2 bases, with 12 bases sitting between them. CDR3 length: 15 amino acids. CDR1 is LGHNA, CDR2 YNFKEQ, per germline. The CDR3 DNA follows: TGTGCCAGCAGCCAAGTGGGGAGGGGGGCCTACGAGCAGTACTTC. This codes for CASSQVGRGAYEQYF.

The genes are TRBV7-2 and TRBJ1-5, with TRBD1 matching 8 bases. This CDR3 region has 16 residues. V lost 5 bases and J lost 3; bases outside the gene matches: 9. The germline V gene encodes CDR1 SGHTA and CDR2 FQGNSA. CDR3 sequence reads: CASSPDWTGHNQPQHF. CDR3 nucleotides: TGTGCCAGCAGCCCCGACTGGACAGGGCACAATCAGCCCCAGCATTTT.

A few counts support this clonotype. The V and J genes are TRBV7-2 and TRBJ2-3; TRBD2 matches at 10 bases. J gave up 4 bases and V 5 bases, and 6 bases lay outside the gene matches. The CDR3 covers 15 residues. Germline CDR1 SGHTA, CDR2 FQGNSA. CDR3 in DNA: TGTGCCAGCAGCCTACTAGCGGGGCCCGCAGATACGCAGTATTTT. Amino acid sequence: CASSLLAGPADTQYF.

The rearrangement joins TRBV19 to TRBJ2-1; possibly TRBD2 for D (6 bases). Germline values: CDR1 LNHDA, CDR2 SQIVND (reference sequence). V lost 1 base to trimming and J lost 4 bases, with 14 bases between them. The CDR3 is 16 amino acids. CDR3 coding DNA: TGTGCCAGTAGTATAGCCCTCGGCGGGACTTACAATGAGCAGTTCTTC. Residues: CASSIALGGTYNEQFF.

The chain combines TRBV30 with TRBJ1-2; tentative D call: TRBD1 (6 bases). There are 15 residues in the CDR3. Germline V gene sequence: CDR1 GTSNPN, CDR2 SVGIG (reference sequence). V shed 5 bases and J shed 1 base, with 17 bases lying between them. In DNA, the CDR3 is TGTGCCTGGTCCGTGGGGGGACACTTTAACTATGGCTACACCTTC. Encoded protein: CAWSVGGHFNYGYTF.

This clonotype was seen ten or more times. The chain couples TRBV20-1 to TRBJ2-7; tentative D call: TRBD2 (6 bases). V was trimmed by 8 bases and J by 1 base, leaving 12 bases between them. The CDR3 totals 12 residues. In germline, CDR1 is DFQATT, CDR2 SNEGSKA (reference sequence). The CDR3 here is CSRGGLSYEQYF. The CDR3 DNA is TGCAGTCGAGGAGGGCTGTCCTACGAGCAGTACTTC.

This chain connects TRBV7-8 to TRBJ2-7, with D unresolved. The CDR3 is 11 residues long. Per germline, CDR1 SGHVS and CDR2 FQNEAQ. Trimming cost V 5 bases and J 5 bases, with 7 bases left between them. CDR3 sequence (DNA): TGTGCCAGCAGCCCCCTCGACGAGCAGTACTTC. It yields the protein CASSPLDEQYF.

As DNA, the CDR3 is TGTGCCAGCAGTTTTCGCGGGCTAGCCTACTCTGGGGCCAACGTCCTGACTTTC. Amino acid sequence: CASSFRGLAYSGANVLTF. This chain uses TRBV6-2 or TRBV6-3 with TRBJ2-6; D might be TRBD2 (5 bases). With 4 bases removed from V and 0 bases from J, the gap between germline ends came to 16 bases. Germline-derived CDR1 and CDR2 are MNHEY and SVGEGT. This CDR3 has 18 amino acids.